This TCR beta chain was captured by sequencing in a study of blood T cell repertoires in COVID-19. Germline V lookup: CDR1 SNHLY, CDR2 FYNNEI. This CDR3 spans 15 amino acids. The ends were cut back, 10 bases at V and 0 bases at J, with 18 bases in the middle. The method was immunoSEQ multiplex PCR; TCRdb's version includes in-frame clones alone and lacks a portion of them. The sample lists around 190,000 clones, more than 75% occurring once. This clone was detected once. The specimen sequenced was PBMCs or T cells enriched from blood (not recorded which). The chain links TRBV2 to TRBJ1-1; possible D gene TRBD1, 6 bases. This clonotype was sampled from a man aged 35 to 55 with acute COVID-19. CDR3 sequence: CATEGGRALNTEAFF. The DNA for the CDR3 is TGTGCCACCGAGGGGGGGAGAGCCCTGAACACTGAAGCTTTCTTT.